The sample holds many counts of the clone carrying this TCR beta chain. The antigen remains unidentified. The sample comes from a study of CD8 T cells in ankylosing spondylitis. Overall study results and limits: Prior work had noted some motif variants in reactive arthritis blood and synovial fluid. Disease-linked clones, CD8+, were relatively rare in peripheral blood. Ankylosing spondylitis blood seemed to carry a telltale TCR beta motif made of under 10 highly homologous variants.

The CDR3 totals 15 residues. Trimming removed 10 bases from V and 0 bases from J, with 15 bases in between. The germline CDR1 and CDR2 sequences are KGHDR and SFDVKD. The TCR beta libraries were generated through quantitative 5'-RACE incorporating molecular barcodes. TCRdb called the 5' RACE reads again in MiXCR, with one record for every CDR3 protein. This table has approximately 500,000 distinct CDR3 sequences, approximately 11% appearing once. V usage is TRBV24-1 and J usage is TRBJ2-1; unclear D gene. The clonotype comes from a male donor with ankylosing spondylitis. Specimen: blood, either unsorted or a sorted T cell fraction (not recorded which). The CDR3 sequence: CATTDGPSSYNEQFF. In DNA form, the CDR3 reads TGTGCCACTACGGACGGCCCCAGCTCCTACAATGAGCAGTTCTTC.